This is a list of T cell receptor beta chains from one sample in a study of T-cell reconstitution after alpha-beta-depleted transplantation in children. Using its own MiXCR run on the PCR reads, TCRdb lists one record per CDR3 protein. The sample consists of some 300,000 distinct CDR3 sequences, around 10% of them appearing once. Specimen: PBMCs from the stem cell graft donor, collected from the stem cell graft. All receptors come from a human donor who donated a stem cell graft to a child with acute lymphoblastic leukemia. Both conserved end residues are part of each CDR3. Fields, in order: J gene, clone size, V gene, D gene, CDR3 protein, CDR3 DNA. A D gene is named only where the DNA matches it firmly. Rows may omit the clone size; those that give it use once, few, many or a size class.

TRBJ2-5	.	TRBV12-3/TRBV12-4	TRBD1	CASSKPPRDREQETQYF	TGTGCCAGCAGCAAGCCTCCCCGGGACAGGGAGCAAGAGACCCAGTACTTC
TRBJ2-1	.	TRBV28	TRBD2	CASSTRPGTRTSGDSRGEQFF	TGTGCCAGCAGTACTAGACCGGGAACCAGGACTAGCGGGGATTCAAGGGGTGAGCAGTTCTTC
TRBJ2-3	few	TRBV7-9	TRBD1	CASSFTDRVQGTDTQYF	TGTGCCAGCAGCTTTACCGACAGGGTACAAGGCACAGATACGCAGTATTTT
TRBJ2-7	few	TRBV10-3	TRBD2	CAISESATSGSEQYF	TGTGCCATCAGTGAGTCGGCGACTAGCGGGAGCGAGCAGTACTTC
TRBJ2-7	few	TRBV7-8	.	CASSLSYVYEQYF	TGTGCCAGCAGCTTATCTTATGTGTACGAGCAGTACTTC
TRBJ2-5	many	TRBV5-8	.	CASSPWERPEETQYF	TGTGCCAGCAGCCCCTGGGAGCGCCCTGAGGAGACCCAGTACTTC
TRBJ2-7	.	TRBV2	TRBD1	CASTPGQNIAYEQYF	TGTGCCAGCACACCGGGACAGAATATCGCCTACGAGCAGTACTTC
TRBJ1-3	few	TRBV4-3	.	CASSQDLAGSGNTIYF	TGCGCCAGCAGCCAAGATTTGGCAGGGAGTGGAAACACCATATATTTT
TRBJ2-1	.	TRBV5-1	TRBD2	CASSPPLAGGINEQFF	TGCGCCAGCAGCCCGCCCCTAGCGGGAGGGATCAATGAGCAGTTCTTC
TRBJ2-2	many	TRBV5-1	.	CASSPDGGNTGELFF	TGCGCCAGCAGCCCCGACGGGGGTAACACCGGGGAGCTGTTTTTT
TRBJ2-7	few	TRBV6-5	TRBD2	CASRRGLAGREQYF	TGTGCCAGCAGACGTGGACTAGCGGGTCGCGAGCAGTACTTC
TRBJ2-1	many	TRBV28	TRBD1	CASKLQGARSDEQFF	TGTGCCAGCAAACTTCAGGGGGCGAGGAGCGATGAGCAGTTCTTC
TRBJ2-3	.	TRBV11-2	.	CASSLVSMATDTQYF	TGTGCCAGCAGCTTAGTGAGTATGGCCACAGATACGCAGTATTTT
TRBJ2-1	few	TRBV7-6	.	CASSLVRGGIHGGVGEQFF	TGTGCCAGCAGCTTAGTTAGAGGGGGAATACACGGCGGAGTTGGGGAGCAGTTCTTC
TRBJ2-7	few	TRBV5-4	TRBD2	CASSFDGGGPIYEQYF	TGTGCCAGCAGCTTCGACGGGGGAGGGCCGATATACGAGCAGTACTTC
TRBJ2-7	many	TRBV12-3/TRBV12-4	.	CASSLNRNYEQYF	TGTGCCAGCAGTTTGAACAGAAACTACGAGCAGTACTTC
TRBJ2-3	.	TRBV6-1	TRBD2	CAISEASGGSATDTQYF	TGTGCCATCAGTGAAGCTAGCGGAGGGTCGGCCACAGATACGCAGTATTTT
TRBJ2-1	few	TRBV4-2	TRBD1	CASSQGGQGAPSNYNEQFF	TGTGCCAGCAGCCAGGGGGGACAGGGGGCCCCCTCCAACTACAATGAGCAGTTCTTC
TRBJ2-1	few	TRBV24-1	TRBD2	CATSETGGYNEQFF	TGTGCCACCAGTGAGACGGGAGGGTACAATGAGCAGTTCTTC
TRBJ2-5	.	TRBV4-3	.	CASSQDLGTHQETQYF	TGCGCCAGCAGCCAAGATCTAGGCACTCACCAAGAGACCCAGTACTTC
TRBJ1-5	many	TRBV12-3/TRBV12-4	TRBD1	CASSPRTGGEGNQPQHF	TGTGCCAGCAGTCCCCGGACAGGGGGCGAAGGCAATCAGCCCCAGCATTTT
TRBJ1-6	.	TRBV12-3/TRBV12-4	.	CASSLRQGRNSPLHF	TGTGCCAGCAGTTTGAGGCAGGGGCGGAATTCACCCCTCCACTTT